This T cell receptor (beta chain) is from a study of patients and donors after allogeneic stem cell transplantation. CDR3 size: 15 residues. V shed 3 bases, J shed 1 base, and the junction held 3 bases outside the gene matches. Germline V gene lookup returns CDR1 SQVTM and CDR2 ANQGSEA. TCRdb independently ran MiXCR on the RT-PCR reads; one entry per CDR3 protein. The table lists approximately 170,000 distinct CDR3 sequences, 24% of them singletons, with about 25% in the top ten. The chain employs TRBV29-1 and TRBJ2-2, with TRBD1 matching 9 bases. The specimen sequenced was blood, either unsorted or a sorted T cell fraction (not recorded which). The sequence was obtained from a human donor who was either an allogeneic HSCT recipient or a stem cell or donor lymphocyte infusion donor (not recorded which). It is not recorded whose cells these are; they may come from a transplant donor. CDR3 coding DNA: TGCAGCGTTGACTGGACAGGGGAGAACACCGGGGAGCTGTTTTTT. Its protein is CSVDWTGENTGELFF.